A selection of T cell receptor beta chains follows, all from one sample in a study of shared clonotypes between healthy human individuals. Produced via immunoSEQ multiplex PCR; TCRdb's table is partial and in-frame only. The sample yields roughly 1 million clones, under 80% seen once. What was sequenced was memory CD4+ T cells sorted from blood. The receptors were sampled from a man younger than 30 in good health. The CDR3 runs from the conserved cysteine through the conserved F or W. The D gene is left open where the match is weak. The size field is filled for only some rows; it gives once, few, many or a size class.

V gene	J gene	clone size	D gene	CDR3 DNA	CDR3 protein
TRBV7-3	TRBJ2-1	-	-	TGTGCCAGCAGCATCTGGTCAGGGAAAGGGAGCCCGCAGTTCTTC	CASSIWSGKGSPQFF
TRBV7-3	TRBJ2-1	once	-	TGTGCCAGCAGCGCCGCAAAGGGTGAGCAGTTCTTC	CASSAAKGEQFF
TRBV28	TRBJ2-4	many	-	TGTGCCAGCAGTTTGGACAACGGACTAGCCAAAAACATTCAGTACTTC	CASSLDNGLAKNIQYF
TRBV7-8	TRBJ2-3	many	TRBD1	TGTGCCAGCAGTTTAGGGCAGGGGGCAACAGATACGCAGTATTTT	CASSLGQGATDTQYF
TRBV11-3	TRBJ2-5	-	-	TGTGCCAGCAGCTTAGCCCCCCTTGAAGAGACCCAGTACTTC	CASSLAPLEETQYF
TRBV5-5	TRBJ1-1	many	-	TGTGCCAGCAGCTTGGCGTTGAACACTGAAGCTTTCTTT	CASSLALNTEAFF
TRBV19	TRBJ1-1	few	-	TGTGCCAGTACCTTGAAAGGGAAGAACACTGAAGCTTTCTTT	CASTLKGKNTEAFF
TRBV27	TRBJ2-3	-	TRBD2	TGTGCCAGCAGTTTATCGGGCGGGGGGGGCACAGATACGCAGTATTTT	CASSLSGGGGTDTQYF
TRBV6-1	TRBJ1-6	-	-	TGTGCCAGCAGTGCGACTGAGACGGCCAGAGGGGCCCTCCACTTT	CASSATETARGALHF
TRBV7-8	TRBJ1-2	many	-	TGTGCCAGCAGCTTAGATGGGAGTTCTAACTATGGCTACACCTTC	CASSLDGSSNYGYTF
TRBV19	TRBJ1-5	-	TRBD1	TGTGCCAGTAGTTTCCGACAGGGTGCGAACAGCAATCAGCCCCAGCATTTT	CASSFRQGANSNQPQHF
TRBV5-4	TRBJ2-5	few	TRBD2	TGTGCCAGCAGCGCGAACAGCGGGGGGGCTGAGACCCAGTACTTC	CASSANSGGAETQYF
TRBV11-2	TRBJ2-7	-	-	TGTGCCAGCAGTTTTGCCGCTTTATCGGGGATCTCCTACGAGCAGTACTTC	CASSFAALSGISYEQYF
TRBV30	TRBJ1-1	-	-	TGTGCCTGGAGTGACCCCGCTGCGGGACCCGGACGGACTGAAGCTTTCTTT	CAWSDPAAGPGRTEAFF
TRBV5-6	TRBJ2-6	-	-	TGTGCCAGCAGCTTTTGGGGGAACCCATCTGGGGCCAACGTCCTGACTTTC	CASSFWGNPSGANVLTF
TRBV9	TRBJ1-2	few	-	TGTGCCAGCAGCGTAGAGGGAGGTATCTATGGCTACACCTTC	CASSVEGGIYGYTF
TRBV27	TRBJ2-2	few	-	TGTGCCAGCAGTCGGCAGGGTGTCGGGGAGCTGTTTTTT	CASSRQGVGELFF
TRBV7-6	TRBJ2-7	-	-	TGTGCCAGCAGCTTAGCTAGCGGAGCCTACGAGCAGTACTTC	CASSLASGAYEQYF
TRBV10-2	TRBJ2-7	few	-	TGCGCCAGCGGTTCCAGCTACGAGCAGTACTTC	CASGSSYEQYF
TRBV10-3	TRBJ1-1	-	-	TGTGCCATCAGTGTAACAGGAAGAAACACTGAAGCTTTCTTT	CAISVTGRNTEAFF
TRBV11-2	TRBJ2-3	-	TRBD1	TGTGCCAGCACAGGGGGCTACACAGATACGCAGTATTTT	CASTGGYTDTQYF
TRBV5-5	TRBJ2-7	-	-	TGTGCCAGCAGCTTGGCTCAGTATTCCTACGAGCAGTACTTC	CASSLAQYSYEQYF
TRBV2	TRBJ1-1	-	-	TGTGCCAGCAGTGAACTAGAAAACACTGAAGCTTTCTTT	CASSELENTEAFF
TRBV10-3	TRBJ2-2	-	-	TGTGCCAGCACGGGGAACACCGGGGAGCTGTTTTTT	CASTGNTGELFF
TRBV5-1	TRBJ2-5	-	-	TGCGCCAGCAGCCTACAGGGACGGTACCAAGAGACCCAGTACTTC	CASSLQGRYQETQYF
TRBV6-1	TRBJ1-6	few	-	TGTGCCAGCAGTGAACACGGACGACCCCTCCACTTT	CASSEHGRPLHF
TRBV9	TRBJ2-3	-	-	TGTGCCAGCAGCGCCCTCTCGGGGGAAACAGATACGCAGTATTTT	CASSALSGETDTQYF
TRBV7-2	TRBJ2-2	-	-	TGTGCCAGCAGCATAGGAGCTAGACAGGCGGAACACACCGGGGAGCTGTTTTTT	CASSIGARQAEHTGELFF
TRBV7-2	TRBJ2-7	-	-	TGTGCCAGCAGCTTAGACAGAACACTTTCCTACGAGCAGTACTTC	CASSLDRTLSYEQYF
TRBV7-9	TRBJ1-1	-	-	TGTGCCAGCAGCTTATATCAGGAGACTGAAGCTTTCTTT	CASSLYQETEAFF
TRBV28	TRBJ2-7	once	-	TGTGCCAGCAGTTGGGCCCGCCCGGGATCCTACGAGCAGTACTTC	CASSWARPGSYEQYF
TRBV2	TRBJ2-2	-	TRBD2	TGTGCCAGCAGGGGAGGACTAGGAGGGACCGGGGAGCTGTTTTTT	CASRGGLGGTGELFF
TRBV28	TRBJ1-4	-	-	TGTGCCAGCAGTTTCCGACAGGCCCTAGCAACTAATGAAAAACTGTTTTTT	CASSFRQALATNEKLFF
TRBV19	TRBJ2-3	-	-	TGTGCCAGTAGTCCGCAGGCAGATACGCAGTATTTT	CASSPQADTQYF
TRBV29-1	TRBJ2-5	-	-	TGCAGCGTTGTAATACAGGGATCAGGGGAGACCCAGTACTTC	CSVVIQGSGETQYF
TRBV6-4	TRBJ1-2	few	-	TGTGCCAGCATACGGGGACGCAACTATGGCTACACCTTC	CASIRGRNYGYTF
TRBV27	TRBJ2-1	-	TRBD2	TGTGCCAGCAGTTCTCGGGGAGCGGGAGATAATGAGCAGTTCTTC	CASSSRGAGDNEQFF
TRBV30	TRBJ2-7	-	TRBD2	TGTGCCTGGAGTATGAATAGCGGGGGTGCCTACGAGCAGTACTTC	CAWSMNSGGAYEQYF
TRBV2	TRBJ2-2	-	-	TGTGCCGGAAGGTCGGGAAATCGGATCGGGGAGCTGTTTTTT	CAGRSGNRIGELFF
TRBV9	TRBJ2-3	-	-	TGTGCCAGCAGCGCCTGGGAGGCAGATACGCAGTATTTT	CASSAWEADTQYF
TRBV5-1	TRBJ2-5	-	TRBD2	TGCGCCAGCGCTTGGGGGACTAGCAATTCGCTCCAAGAGACCCAGTACTTC	CASAWGTSNSLQETQYF